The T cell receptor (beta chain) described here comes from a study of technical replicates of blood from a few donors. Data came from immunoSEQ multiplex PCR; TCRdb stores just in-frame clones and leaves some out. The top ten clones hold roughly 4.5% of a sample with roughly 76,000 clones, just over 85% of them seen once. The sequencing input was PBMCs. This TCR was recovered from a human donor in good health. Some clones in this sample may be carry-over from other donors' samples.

The CDR3 sequence: CASSFRGQGYEQYF. The CDR3 region has the DNA TGTGCCAGCAGCTTTCGTGGACAGGGCTACGAGCAGTACTTC. This chain joins TRBV5-4 and TRBJ2-7, with 8 bases matching TRBD1. Trimming took 2 bases from V and 3 from J; bases not matched to a gene: 4. The CDR3 spans 14 residues. Germline CDR1 SGHNT, CDR2 YYREEE (reference sequence).